This T cell receptor beta chain emerged from a study of human T cells and chemical hapten exposure. The wider study: Alopecia areata, totalis or universalis affected patients, mainly female.

Findings of the study overall: Donors in the study had alopecia, meaning their immune response may differ from healthy people's. DPC sensitization produced no change in TCRs with frequency above 1 in 1000. The study found expanded TCRs formed significantly more large CDR3 similarity clusters than controls.

TCRdb redid the calling of the RACE reads with MiXCR, one entry per CDR3 protein. The profile shows 180,000 or so distinct CDR3 sequences, 14% of them singletons. The time point here: patch test 1, 2 weeks after DPC sensitization. Treatment defined: therapeutic diphenylcyclopropenone sensitization with weekly scalp DPC. The table lists this clonotype with a few counts. Its antigen remains unknown. J was trimmed by 5 bases and V by 5 bases; bases with no gene match: 8. Germline values: CDR1 SGHVS, CDR2 FQNEAQ. This CDR3 spans 16 amino acids. Material: whole blood, obtained in connection with sensitization to the hapten diphenylcyclopropenone (DPC). This rearrangement joins TRBV7-8 to TRBJ1-4; 10 bases fit TRBD1. The source is a young woman with alopecia areata. Some clones in this sample may be carry-over from other donors' samples. The CDR3 nucleotides are TGTGCCAGCAGCCCCCGTTCGGGACAGGGGAATGAAAAACTGTTTTTT. Translating gives CASSPRSGQGNEKLFF.